This T cell receptor (beta chain) is from a study of regulatory T cells in long-lasting Graves disease. Time point meaning: newly diagnosed GD, antithyroid drugs for less than 3 months. PBMCs provided the RNA from which the TCR library was made. This clonotype was seen at least ten times. Combining iRepertoire HTBI primers with Arm-PCR of CDR3 regions, the authors built TCR beta libraries. Original handling: Overall, samples carried more than 55 TRBV and 15 or so TRBJ segments. TCRdb reprocessed the multiplex PCR reads with MiXCR, giving one entry per CDR3 protein. The V and J calls shown here were made by TCRdb, not taken from the authors' results. The table shows some 500,000 distinct CDR3 sequences, with about 16% occurring only once. The sample was also reused in another study, on T cells in Graves' hyperthyroidism and ophthalmopathy. That study reports: Peripheral blood also featured most of the thyroid clonotypes expanded above 0.001.

The sample in question was peripheral blood mononuclear cells (PBMCs), obtained at new diagnosis, from a patient treated with antithyroid drugs. This TCR derives from a woman aged 35 to 60 with Graves disease.

The CDR3 DNA reads TGTGCCAGCAGCCTCTACAGGGGAGGACAGCCCCAGCATTTT. Protein product: CASSLYRGGQPQHF. The chain uses TRBV11-2 and TRBJ1-5, with 7 bases aligning to TRBD1. This CDR3 spans 14 amino acids. Germline trimming cut 5 bases from V and 7 bases from J; bases unmatched to any gene: 8. Germline V CDR1 and CDR2: SGHAT, FQNNGV.